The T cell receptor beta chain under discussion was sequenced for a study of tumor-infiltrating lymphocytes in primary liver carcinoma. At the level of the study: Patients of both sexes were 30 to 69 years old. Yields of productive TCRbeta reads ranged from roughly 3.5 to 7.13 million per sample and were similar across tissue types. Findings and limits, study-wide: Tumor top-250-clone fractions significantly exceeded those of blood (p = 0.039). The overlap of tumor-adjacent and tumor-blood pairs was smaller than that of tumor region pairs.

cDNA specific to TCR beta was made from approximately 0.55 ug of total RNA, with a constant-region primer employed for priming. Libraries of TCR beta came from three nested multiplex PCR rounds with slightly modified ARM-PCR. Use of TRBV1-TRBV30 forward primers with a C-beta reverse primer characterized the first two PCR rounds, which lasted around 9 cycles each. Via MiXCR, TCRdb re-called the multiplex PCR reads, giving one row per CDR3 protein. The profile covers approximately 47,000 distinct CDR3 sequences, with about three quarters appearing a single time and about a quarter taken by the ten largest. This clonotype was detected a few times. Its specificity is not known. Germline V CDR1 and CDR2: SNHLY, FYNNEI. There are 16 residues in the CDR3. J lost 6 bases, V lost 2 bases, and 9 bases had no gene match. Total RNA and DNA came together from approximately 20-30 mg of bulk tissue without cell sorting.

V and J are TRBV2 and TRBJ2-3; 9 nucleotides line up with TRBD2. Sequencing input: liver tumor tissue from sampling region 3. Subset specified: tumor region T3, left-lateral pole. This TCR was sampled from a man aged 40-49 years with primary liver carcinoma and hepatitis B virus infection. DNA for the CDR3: TGTGCCAGCAGTGAACTCAGGATAGCGGGAGCGGATACGCAGTATTTT. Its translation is CASSELRIAGADTQYF.